This entry features one T cell receptor (beta chain) sequence. These data originate in a study of cytomegalovirus exposure and HLA in healthy donors. A multiplex PCR was run with 60 Vbeta primers and 13 Jbeta primers. Assay: immunoSEQ multiplex PCR; the TCRdb copy retains only in-frame clones and omits some. The data show 73,000 or so clones, roughly four fifths seen once. The source of this sequence is a human donor in good health. The sample comprised PBMCs.

In DNA form, the CDR3 reads TGTGCCAGCAGCCTCTCCTACGGCACTGAAGCTTTCTTT. Translating gives CASSLSYGTEAFF. The rearrangement links TRBV5-5 to TRBJ1-1; D remains ambiguous. The CDR3 has 13 residues. The V end was cut by 4 bases, the J end by 4 bases, with 11 bases between. Germline values: CDR1 SGHKS, CDR2 YYEKEE (reference sequence).